The next 21 T cell receptor beta chains were all read from a single sample in a study of somatic mutations in cytotoxic T cells in rheumatoid arthritis. Using immunoSEQ multiplex PCR, the repertoire was profiled, and TCRdb retains in-frame clones only, with some absent. The profile shows about 20,000 clones, roughly 86% of them singletons. The specimen sequenced was CD8+ T cells sorted from blood. All receptors derive from a woman aged 50 to 65 in good health.

This chain links TRBV15 with TRBJ2-7; D gene unclear. The CDR3 contains 13 residues. The ends were cut back, 3 bases at V and 1 base at J, with 7 bases in the middle. Germline V gene sequence: CDR1 LNHNV, CDR2 YYDKDF (reference sequence). The CDR3 protein is CATSSRHSYEQYF. In DNA form, the CDR3 reads TGTGCCACCAGCAGCCGACATTCCTACGAGCAGTACTTC.

A few counts support this clone. This chain connects TRBV6-5 to TRBJ2-3; 7 bases are shared with TRBD2. The CDR3 extends over 13 amino acids. Looked up from germline, CDR1 is MNHEY and CDR2 is SVGAGI. V trimming: 1 base; J trimming: 5 bases; junction bases outside the gene matches: 0. CDR3: CASSYWGGDTQYF. CDR3 nucleotides: TGTGCCAGCAGTTACTGGGGGGGAGATACGCAGTATTTT.

The chain employs TRBV5-4 and TRBJ2-3, with 12 bases lining up with TRBD2. This CDR3 has 16 residues. V dropped 2 bases and J dropped 3; count of bases not matched to a gene: 4. Germline-derived CDR1 and CDR2 are SGHNT and YYREEE (reference sequence). The CDR3 nucleotides read TGTGCCAGCAGCTTTGGACTAGCGGGGCCTACAGATACGCAGTATTTT. Protein product: CASSFGLAGPTDTQYF.

This rearrangement joins TRBV20-1 to TRBJ2-7; 7 bases agree with TRBD1. V lost 5 bases and J lost 5; bases outside the gene matches: 3. Germline V gives CDR1 DFQATT, CDR2 SNEGSKA (reference sequence). The CDR3 length is 11 residues. This CDR3 is CSAHDRDEQYF. CDR3 nucleotide sequence: TGCAGTGCTCACGACAGGGACGAGCAGTACTTC.

This clone was seen a handful of times. This chain connects TRBV27 to TRBJ2-7; 9 positions match TRBD1. The CDR3 runs 15 residues. The germline V gene has CDR1 MNHEY and CDR2 SMNVEV (reference sequence). V lost 1 base and J lost 3; bases outside the gene matches: 4. The CDR3 protein is CASSLLGTGNYEQYF. CDR3 bases: TGTGCCAGCAGTTTATTGGGGACAGGGAACTACGAGCAGTACTTC.

The chain has TRBV9 and TRBJ2-3; the match to TRBD1 covers 7 bases. The V gene's germline CDR1 is SGDLS and CDR2 YYNGEE. J was trimmed by 2 bases and V by 3 bases; bases with no gene match: 6. The CDR3 consists of 15 residues. The CDR3 sequence: CASSGDSPHTDTQYF. CDR3 sequence (DNA): TGTGCCAGCAGCGGGGACAGCCCTCACACAGATACGCAGTATTTT.

The V and J genes are TRBV27 and TRBJ2-3; no definite D call. This CDR3 comprises 13 residues. Trimming took 5 bases from V and 0 from J, leaving 6 bases between them. CDR1 MNHEY and CDR2 SMNVEV come from the germline V gene (reference sequence). The CDR3 loop reads CASSIPSTDTQYF. The CDR3 DNA reads as TGTGCCAGCAGTATACCAAGCACAGATACGCAGTATTTT.

The chain links TRBV5-4 to TRBJ2-3, with 15 positions matching TRBD2. The CDR3 has 17 amino acids. The germline V gene encodes CDR1 SGHNT and CDR2 YYREEE (reference sequence). The V gene end was trimmed by 4 bases and the J gene end by 6 bases; junction bases not matched to a gene: 9. The CDR3 spells CASSPGLAGGRGDTQYF. CDR3 coding DNA: TGTGCCAGCAGCCCGGGACTAGCGGGGGGCCGGGGGGATACGCAGTATTTT. The whole variable domain, remainder taken from reference TRBV5-4 and TRBJ2-3, is ETGVTQSPTHLIKTRGQQVTLRCSSQSGHNTVSWYQQALGQGPQFIFQYYREEENGRGNFPPRFSGLQFPNYSSELNVNALELDDSALYLCASSPGLAGGRGDTQYFGPGTRLTVL.

The CDR3: CASSQDAAGAYTGELFF. For the CDR3, the DNA is TGCGCCAGCAGCCAAGACGCAGCGGGGGCCTACACCGGGGAGCTGTTTTTT. V gene TRBV4-1 combines with J gene TRBJ2-2; 8 bases fit TRBD2. With 0 bases clipped from V and 3 bases from J, the junction kept 6 bases outside the gene matches. CDR3 length equals 17 residues. CDR1 and CDR2 from the germline V gene are MGHRA and YSYEKL.

The chain joins TRBV10-3 to TRBJ1-3, with D possibly being TRBD1 (5 bases). Germline V gene sequence: CDR1 ENHRY, CDR2 SYGVKD. V was pared by 10 bases and J by 1 base, with 11 bases between. The CDR3 length is 13 residues. The CDR3 DNA is TGTGCCACCCGGTGGGGGTCTGGAAACACCATATATTTT. Translated: CATRWGSGNTIYF.

This chain joins TRBV5-1 and TRBJ2-5, with 14 nucleotides matching TRBD2. The germline CDR1 and CDR2 sequences are SGHRS and YFSETQ. The CDR3 is 17 residues long. Losses at the gene ends were 3 bases for V and 0 bases for J; bases not matched to a gene: 4. The CDR3 loop is CASSSGLAGVYQETQYF. The CDR3 region has the DNA TGCGCCAGCAGCTCGGGACTAGCGGGGGTGTACCAAGAGACCCAGTACTTC.

This clone has just one count. J is TRBJ1-5 and V is TRBV5-6; TRBD1 matches at 9 bases. This CDR3 has 15 amino acids. V trimming: 4 bases; J trimming: 7 bases; junction bases outside the gene matches: 9. CDR1 and CDR2 (germline): SGHDT, YYEEEE. The CDR3 DNA reads as TGTGCCAGCAGCCCGGGACAGGGAGCGGGGCAGCCCCAGCATTTT. Protein product: CASSPGQGAGQPQHF.

The chain carries TRBV19 and TRBJ1-1; 8 bases map to TRBD1. The CDR3 is made up of 14 amino acids. In germline, CDR1 is LNHDA, CDR2 SQIVND (reference sequence). With V trimmed by 6 bases and J by 5 bases, 8 bases remained unmatched. The CDR3 here is CASRSEQGVTEAFF. The CDR3 DNA follows: TGTGCCAGTAGGTCGGAACAGGGGGTTACTGAAGCTTTCTTT.

This clone is a singleton in its sample. The gene calls are TRBV9 and TRBJ2-3; 13 bases match TRBD2. J was trimmed by 4 bases and V by 7 bases; bases with no gene match: 0. The V gene's germline CDR1 is SGDLS and CDR2 YYNGEE. CDR3 size: 13 residues. CDR3 sequence (DNA): TGTGCCAGCGGACTAGCGGGGGCAGATACGCAGTATTTT. Translated: CASGLAGADTQYF.

The chain is built from TRBV28 and TRBJ1-5; D is unresolved. Trimming stripped 6 bases from V and 0 bases from J, with 9 bases between. The CDR3 runs 14 residues. Germline V gene sequence: CDR1 MDHEN, CDR2 SYDVKM. CDR3 nucleotide sequence: TGTGCCAGCAGGACCGCAGGTAGCAATCAGCCCCAGCATTTT. Translation: CASRTAGSNQPQHF.

V usage is TRBV7-6 and J usage is TRBJ1-5; TRBD1 might be the D (6 bases). The length of the CDR3 is 20 residues. The V gene's germline CDR1 is SGHVS and CDR2 FNYEAQ. With 6 bases removed from V and 4 bases from J, the gap between germline ends came to 31 bases. CDR3 in amino acids: CASRSPAWAGGFLRNQPQHF. The CDR3 nucleotides read TGTGCCAGCAGATCACCGGCCTGGGCGGGGGGCTTCTTACGGAATCAGCCCCAGCATTTT.

This sequence joins TRBV27 and TRBJ2-7; TRBD2 aligns across 7 bases. The length of the CDR3 is 15 residues. With V trimmed by 4 bases and J by 5 bases, 11 bases remained unmatched. The germline V gene has CDR1 MNHEY and CDR2 SMNVEV (reference sequence). The chain's CDR3 is CASSWGGGTPDEQYF. The CDR3 nucleotides are TGTGCCAGCAGTTGGGGGGGAGGGACCCCCGACGAGCAGTACTTC.

CDR3 DNA: TGCAGCGTTGAAGGGCTAGCGGGGGGGCGGGCGAGCAATGAGCAGTTCTTC. Translation gives CSVEGLAGGRASNEQFF. The chain joins TRBV29-1 to TRBJ2-1; 12 bases match TRBD2. There are 17 residues in the CDR3. V lost 1 base to trimming and J lost 6 bases; unmatched junction nucleotides: 10. The V gene's germline CDR1 is SQVTM and CDR2 ANQGSEA.

A single count supports this clone. The V gene is TRBV11-2, the J gene TRBJ2-5; tentatively, D is TRBD2 (5 bases). Per germline, CDR1 SGHAT and CDR2 FQNNGV. The CDR3 is 14 amino acids. V lost 5 bases, J lost 4 bases, and 14 bases lay in between. The CDR3 sequence: CASSLPGSRETQYF. CDR3 in DNA: TGTGCCAGCAGCCTCCCGGGGAGCCGAGAGACCCAGTACTTC.

This clone has a single count. The chain uses TRBV25-1 and TRBJ1-4; D unresolved. This CDR3 is 15 amino acids long. V was shortened by 1 base and J by 5 bases, with 11 bases between the two germline ends. The germline CDR1 and CDR2 sequences are MGHDK and SYGVNS. Here the CDR3 DNA reads TGTGCCAGCAGTGAATTCTTCGGGGAGAATGAAAAACTGTTTTTT. Translated, it gives CASSEFFGENEKLFF.

The rearrangement links TRBV29-1 to TRBJ1-1; D unresolved. The V gene's germline CDR1 is SQVTM and CDR2 ANQGSEA. The CDR3 runs to 11 residues. Trimming shortened V by 5 bases and J by 7 bases, and 11 bases separated the two germline ends. CDR3 amino acids: CSVSVGYEAFF. CDR3 in DNA: TGCAGCGTTTCGGTGGGGTATGAAGCTTTCTTT.